This T cell receptor (beta chain) was sequenced during a study of blood T cell repertoires in COVID-19. The overall study: Samples came from the United States, Italy and Spain, spanning acute and convalescent COVID-19. PBMCs, B-cell-depleted T cells, or T cells provided the cDNA or gDNA that made up the material.

Germline CDR1 and CDR2: SGDLS and YYNGEE. The CDR3 is 13 amino acids. Deletions cut 3 bases from V and 7 bases from J, with 13 bases between. As processed by the authors: Nucleated cell number was recorded as an estimate derived from reference gene primer amplification. The repertoire was sequenced with immunoSEQ multiplex PCR; TCRdb's copy has only in-frame clones and lacks some. V and J calls and clone size are as listed in that table; D and trimming were resolved from the DNA. The repertoire has approximately 120,000 clones, around nine tenths of them found once; the top ten carry 15% to 20%. The source material was peripheral blood. This chain joins TRBV9 and TRBJ1-2; D gene ambiguous. This clonotype originated in a human donor with acute or convalescent COVID-19. The donor label of this sample is uncertain. The CDR3 loop reads CASSGGPVSGYTF. CDR3 DNA: TGTGCCAGCAGCGGAGGTCCAGTAAGTGGCTACACCTTC.